This T cell receptor beta chain was recovered during a study of blood T cell repertoires in COVID-19. Study-level information: The study drew acute and convalescent COVID-19 samples from the United States, Italy and Spain. Sample material is recorded as cDNA or gDNA derived from T cells, B-cell-depleted T cells, or PBMCs.

The authors' processing: Nucleated cell counts were estimated from reference gene primer amplification. Sequencing was performed with immunoSEQ multiplex PCR; in TCRdb, only in-frame clones are kept and a portion is missing. The V and J calls and clone size come from that table; D and trimming were worked out from the DNA. The sample holds more than 150,000 clones, approximately 88% seen once. Germline V CDR1 and CDR2: MNHNY, SVGAGI (reference sequence). V lost 6 bases to trimming and J lost 7 bases; unmatched junction nucleotides: 8. This CDR3 comprises 13 residues. The chain combines TRBV6-6 with TRBJ2-7; 8 bases map to TRBD1. The clonotype was recovered from a man aged 35 to 55 with acute or convalescent COVID-19. Sequenced: peripheral blood. In DNA form, the CDR3 reads TGTGCCAGCAGCCAGACAGGGGTAGGGGAGCAGTACTTC. Protein: CASSQTGVGEQYF.